This paragraph covers one TCR beta chain sequence. No cognate antigen has been identified for it. The sample holds no much larger clone one base away, and base qualities are not on file. Reading from cysteine to phenylalanine, the CDR3 counts 14 amino acids. The sequence is cut down to CDR3 DNA, 42 bases in frame from base 1. The germline V gene sets CDR1 to SGHAT and CDR2 to FQNNGV. Trimming takes 1 base from V and 6 bases from J, and the germline ends sit 12 bases apart. Whole blood was collected in K2EDTA tubes by collaborating institutions according to the institutions' own protocols. For TCRbeta analysis, collaborators shipped samples in one of three forms: frozen whole blood, isolated PBMCs, or DNA extracted from either of those sample types. The immunoSEQ Assay, a bias-controlled multiplex PCR, was used to amplify TCRbeta CDR3 regions from genomic DNA. Under the source paper's analysis protocol: The number of nucleated cells in each sample was estimated from the amplification of reference gene primers within the assay. Sequence reads were collapsed and filtered to measure the absolute abundance of every unique TCRbeta CDR3 rearrangement. For each sample, productive Simpson clonality was calculated by taking the square root of Simpson's diversity index across productive rearrangements. Not all clones reach the TCRdb copy of this immuneACCESS table, which keeps in-frame sequences only. Checked studies attribute under half of the gap to unresolved V genes and leave the rest unexplained. D and trimming come from the DNA, and the V and J calls and clone size come from that table. This sample has roughly 200,000 clones in its table, and about 88% of those were observed once. About 1.6% of the sample is in the top ten clones.

The source of the sample is a study of blood T cell repertoires in COVID-19 (dated by TCRdb to 2020 to 2022). Looking at the study overall: Collaborator samples came from the United States, Italy and Spain and covered acute and convalescent phases of COVID-19. The material from the prospective study consisted of cDNA or gDNA derived from T cells, B-cell-depleted T cells, or PBMCs. Where available, HLA class I and class II types were taken from metadata supplied by the sample provider and were not determined by assay-based typing. Nearly every sample came with metadata listing a de-identified subject ID, COVID-19 status, age in years and sex. Deeply sampled blood TCRbeta repertoires from subjects exposed to, actively infected with, or recovered from COVID-19 were included in the dataset. The samples were drawn from two sources: the first 160 participants of the ongoing ImmuneRACE study, and some 1,300 subjects contributed by 6 global collaborators. The repertoires were made available in a free public database intended to serve as a resource for research on the immune response to SARS-CoV-2.

Beyond this particular receptor, the publication reports: The quantity of clinical and demographic metadata differed by source and by participant and was supplied without curation.

Material: peripheral blood. This TCR derives from a man between 18 and 29 years old with active or convalescent COVID-19. The V and J genes are TRBV11-2 and TRBJ1-1, with an unclear D gene assignment. In nucleotides, the sequence is TGTGCCAGCAGCTTAGGGGTGGAGTGGCCTGAAGCTTTCTTT. Its protein reads: CASSLGVEWPEAFF.